This is a list of T cell receptor beta chains from one sample in a study of OX40 agonist ivuxolimab in advanced cancers. TCRdb's table, derived via immunoSEQ multiplex PCR, lists solely in-frame clones and lacks some. The table shows about 18,000 clones, with 60% to 70% occurring only once. This material consisted of CD4+ or CD8+ T cells sorted from blood, taken in a trial of the OX40 agonist ivuxolimab. Source of these receptors: an adult with an advanced solid tumor such as melanoma, head and neck, liver or kidney cancer. CDR3s include the opening cysteine and the closing phenylalanine or tryptophan. D genes are given only for firm matches. Some rows have no size entry. The others give once, few or many, or a class for an expanded clone.

V gene,clone size,J gene,D gene,CDR3 DNA,CDR3 protein
TRBV27,-,TRBJ2-1,-,TGTGCCAGCAGTTCGGTAGAGATGAATGAGCAGTTCTTC,CASSSVEMNEQFF
TRBV6-5,-,TRBJ2-7,-,TGTGCCAGCAGTTACTCGATGAGGGGGGGGCAGTACTTC,CASSYSMRGGQYF
TRBV7-9,-,TRBJ2-5,-,TGTGCCAGCAGCTTATACCAGGCCTCAACGAAAGAGACCCAGTACTTC,CASSLYQASTKETQYF
TRBV28,-,TRBJ2-1,TRBD2,TGTGCCAGCAGTACTAGCGGGTACAATGAGCAGTTCTTC,CASSTSGYNEQFF
TRBV7-8,few,TRBJ1-5,TRBD1,TGTGCCAGCAGCCGGGGACAGGGGGCTTATCAGCCCCAGCATTTT,CASSRGQGAYQPQHF
TRBV7-9,-,TRBJ2-2,-,TGTGCCAGCAGCTTCGGGGAAGGTACCGGGGAGCTGTTTTTT,CASSFGEGTGELFF
TRBV6-1,-,TRBJ2-7,-,TGTGCCAGCAGGCGCTTCTCCTACGAGCAGTACTTC,CASRRFSYEQYF
TRBV27,few,TRBJ2-3,-,TGTGCCAGCAGCCAACGGCTGGCTATCACAGATACGCAGTATTTT,CASSQRLAITDTQYF
TRBV12-5,once,TRBJ2-3,TRBD2,TGTGCTAGTGGTCTTGCCTATACCGGGACTAGCGGGATGCCAGATACGCAGTATTTT,CASGLAYTGTSGMPDTQYF
TRBV11-3,-,TRBJ2-1,-,TGTGCCAGCAGCTCTGATGAGGGGTTCGCCTCCTACAATGAGCAGTTCTTC,CASSSDEGFASYNEQFF
TRBV11-2,medium-sized,TRBJ1-1,-,TGTGCCAGCAGCAGAGGAGGCTCCCTGAACACTGAAGCTTTCTTT,CASSRGGSLNTEAFF
TRBV10-3,-,TRBJ1-2,-,TGTGCCATCAGTGAGACGGAATATGGCTACACCTTC,CAISETEYGYTF
TRBV11-2,-,TRBJ1-1,-,TGTGCCAGCAGCCAAGTGCAGCTGAACACTGAAGCTTTCTTT,CASSQVQLNTEAFF
TRBV29-1,-,TRBJ2-3,-,TGCAGCGGACAGGTAGATACGCAGTATTTT,CSGQVDTQYF
TRBV29-1,medium-sized,TRBJ2-2,-,TGCAGCGTTGAAGAGGGGATGGGGGAGCTGTTTTTT,CSVEEGMGELFF
TRBV9,-,TRBJ1-2,TRBD1,TGTGCCAGCAGCGCAATCTCAGGGGGCGCCTATGGCTACACCTTC,CASSAISGGAYGYTF
TRBV23-1,-,TRBJ2-7,-,TGCGCCAGCACCCATGGGGGGGGGCCCGACTACGAGCAGTACTTC,CASTHGGGPDYEQYF
TRBV5-8,-,TRBJ1-5,-,TGTGCCAGCACCCCTTGGGACGGTAGCAATCAGCCCCAGCATTTT,CASTPWDGSNQPQHF
TRBV28,few,TRBJ2-7,-,TGTGCCAGCAGTTTTAGGGGTCAAGGATACGAGCAGTACTTC,CASSFRGQGYEQYF
TRBV7-8,medium-sized,TRBJ2-7,-,TGTGCCAGCAGCTTAGAACTGAGCTCCTACGAGCAGTACTTC,CASSLELSSYEQYF
TRBV7-9,-,TRBJ2-1,TRBD2,TGTGCCAGCAGCTTGGGACTAGCAGGCGATGAGCAGTTCTTC,CASSLGLAGDEQFF
TRBV27,-,TRBJ2-1,-,TGTGCCAGCTCCGCCGGGAGCCCCCATGAGCAGTTCTTC,CASSAGSPHEQFF
TRBV5-1,-,TRBJ2-7,TRBD1,TGCGCCAGCAGCCTGCTAGGGACAGTAACCTACGAGCAGTACTTC,CASSLLGTVTYEQYF
TRBV28,-,TRBJ2-1,TRBD2,TGTGCCAGCAGTTTCACAACGATCGGACTAGCGGGGAGAGGGGGGTACAATGAGCAGTTCTTC,CASSFTTIGLAGRGGYNEQFF
TRBV28,-,TRBJ1-4,-,TGTGCCAGCAGTCTAGAAGCACTGGGGGGTGAAAAACTGTTTTTT,CASSLEALGGEKLFF